Given below is one T cell receptor (beta chain) in context. Antigen specificity is unknown. The conserved phenylalanine or tryptophan is not found at the CDR3 terminus, so this likely reflects a read error. The DNA is left out, because the CDR3 cannot be placed on it with certainty; the CDR3 is given as TCRdb lists it. The template was RNA from unsorted bulk tissue. These data belong to a study of tumor and adjacent non-tumor tissue in lung cancer. Looking at the study overall: Histology: 12 adenocarcinoma, a couple of squamous cell carcinoma, 1 small cell lung cancer. Study outcomes and limitations: Significantly higher TCR diversity was found in tumor than normal lung.

The CDR3 is made up of 15 amino acids, end residues included. Germline V gene sequence: CDR1 SGHAT, CDR2 FQNNGV. Three rounds of nested PCR, following a modified ARM-PCR protocol, produced the TCRbeta library. TCRdb re-called the multiplex PCR reads through MiXCR, storing one row per CDR3 protein. The data show more than 85,000 distinct CDR3 sequences, about 75% seen once. The specimen sequenced was lung tumor tissue. The sequence derives from a woman between 55 and 75 years old with non-small cell lung cancer. This sequence joins TRBV11-2 and TRBJ1-1; TRBD1 is the table's D call, not checked against the DNA. This CDR3 is CASNLDPSGVTEVFY.